A single TCR beta chain is shown here with its context. Its antigen is undetermined. The data originate from a study of radiotherapy plus CTLA-4 blockade in lung cancer. Study summary: Objective response rate was over 15%; disease control rate, about 28%.

The CDR3 runs to 11 residues. Trimming took 7 bases from V and 9 from J; bases not matched to a gene: 8. CDR1 DFQATT and CDR2 SNEGSKA come from the germline V gene (reference sequence). Study-level results: Blood-borne expansion of tumor-derived TCR clones followed radiotherapy plus ipilimumab. How blood T cell clones changed early, along with interferon-beta, reportedly forecast response best.

CTLA-4 blockade with ipilimumab, together with focal radiation, was given to patients with chemo-refractory metastatic non-small-cell lung cancer. Repertoires were generated with immunoSEQ multiplex PCR, while TCRdb's copy carries only in-frame clones and drops some. The table lists about 51,000 clones, around 79% of them singletons. The origin of this receptor is a human donor with non-small cell lung cancer who had a complete response to radiotherapy plus ipilimumab. The sample in question was peripheral blood, obtained from a patient treated with radiotherapy plus ipilimumab. This chain links TRBV20-1 with TRBJ1-2; the match to TRBD1 covers 7 bases. DNA of the CDR3: TGCAGTGTTTCGACAGGGACGAGCTACACCTTC. Translated, it gives CSVSTGTSYTF.